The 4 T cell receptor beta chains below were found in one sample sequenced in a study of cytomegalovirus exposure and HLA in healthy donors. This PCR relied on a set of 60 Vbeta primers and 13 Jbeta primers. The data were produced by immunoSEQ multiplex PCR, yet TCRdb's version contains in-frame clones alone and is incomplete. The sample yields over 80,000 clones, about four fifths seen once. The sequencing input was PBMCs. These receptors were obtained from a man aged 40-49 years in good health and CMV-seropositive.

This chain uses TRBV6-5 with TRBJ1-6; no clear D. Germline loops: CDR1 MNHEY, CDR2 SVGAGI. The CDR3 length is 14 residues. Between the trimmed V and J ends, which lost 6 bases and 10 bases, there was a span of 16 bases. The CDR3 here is CASRSTGLGSPLHF. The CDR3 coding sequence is TGTGCCAGCAGATCGACCGGACTAGGATCACCCCTCCACTTT.

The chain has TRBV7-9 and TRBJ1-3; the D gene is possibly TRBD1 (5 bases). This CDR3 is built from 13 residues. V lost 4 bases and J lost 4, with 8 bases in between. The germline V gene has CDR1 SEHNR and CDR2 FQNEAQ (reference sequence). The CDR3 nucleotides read TGTGCCAGCAGCTCAGGGTGGGGAAACACCATATATTTT. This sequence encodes CASSSGWGNTIYF.

The CDR3: CASSTGTSGRGEQFF. In DNA, the CDR3 is TGTGCCAGTAGCACCGGGACTAGCGGGAGGGGTGAGCAGTTCTTC. The V call is TRBV19, the J call TRBJ2-1; 16 nucleotides line up with TRBD2. After removal of 6 bases from V and 9 bases from J, the junction contained 5 bases not matched to a gene. The CDR3 sequence is 15 residues long. From germline, CDR1 is LNHDA and CDR2 SQIVND (reference sequence).

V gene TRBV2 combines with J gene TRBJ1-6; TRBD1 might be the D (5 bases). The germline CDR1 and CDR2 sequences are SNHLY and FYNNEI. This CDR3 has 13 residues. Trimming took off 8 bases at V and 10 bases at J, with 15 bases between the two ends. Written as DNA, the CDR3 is TGTGCCAGCGTGGGGGGGAGGGAGTCACCCCTCCACTTT. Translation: CASVGGRESPLHF.